Listed below are T cell receptor beta chains from one sample, sequenced in a study of T cell responses to AZD1222 COVID-19 vaccine. The protocol was immunoSEQ multiplex PCR, while the TCRdb copy is restricted to in-frame clones and leaves out a portion. The repertoire holds 40,000 to 50,000 clones, with about 91% as singletons. This specimen consisted of peripheral blood, obtained 28 days after the second AZD1222 dose. The source is an adult who received the AZD1222 COVID-19 vaccine. CDR3s include the opening cysteine and the closing phenylalanine or tryptophan. D genes are given only for firm matches. Clone size is given for some rows only: seen once, a few or many times, or a class if the clone is expanded.

cdr3_nt	cdr3_aa	v_call	j_call	clone_size	d_call
TGTGCCAGCAGCAAGGGGGGGGACAGCTACGAGCAGTACTTC	CASSKGGDSYEQYF	TRBV11-3	TRBJ2-7	NA	NA
TGTGCCAGCAGCCAGAACCCCACGCCGAACACAGATACGCAGTATTTT	CASSQNPTPNTDTQYF	TRBV7-3	TRBJ2-3	NA	NA
TGTGCCAGCAGCCAGGTTGGTTGGAACACCATATATTTT	CASSQVGWNTIYF	TRBV14	TRBJ1-3	NA	NA
TGTGCCATCAGTGAGTCGGGACTAGCGTTAGCCAAAAACATTCAGTACTTC	CAISESGLALAKNIQYF	TRBV10-3	TRBJ2-4	NA	TRBD2
TGTGCCAGCAGCTTAGACAGTCGAAACACCATATATTTT	CASSLDSRNTIYF	TRBV7-9	TRBJ1-3	NA	NA
TGCAGTGCTAGTGCAGGGTCGGCATCCTACGAGCAGTACTTC	CSASAGSASYEQYF	TRBV20-1	TRBJ2-7	NA	NA
TGTGCCAGCAGCTTAATTCGAGGCCAGGGAGATTTCTATAATTCACCCCTCCACTTT	CASSLIRGQGDFYNSPLHF	TRBV11-2	TRBJ1-6	NA	NA
TGTGCCAGCAGCACCCGACAGAATTCACCCCTCCACTTT	CASSTRQNSPLHF	TRBV5-8	TRBJ1-6	NA	NA
TGTGCCAGCAGCCCAGGTATTCACCAAGAGACCCAGTACTTC	CASSPGIHQETQYF	TRBV21-1	TRBJ2-5	NA	NA
TGCGCCAGCAGCTTGGGCGGCGGCACAGATACGCAGTATTTT	CASSLGGGTDTQYF	TRBV5-1	TRBJ2-3	NA	NA
TGTGCCAGCAGCTTCCACCGGGACTTCAACACCGGGGAGCTGTTTTTT	CASSFHRDFNTGELFF	TRBV11-2	TRBJ2-2	once	NA
TGTGCCAGCAGTTACTCGGTCCGGGGGGGCGGAAACACCATATATTTT	CASSYSVRGGGNTIYF	TRBV6-5	TRBJ1-3	NA	NA
TGTGCCAGCAGAGACGAGAACACCGGGGAGCTGTTTTTT	CASRDENTGELFF	TRBV6-6	TRBJ2-2	NA	NA
TGTGCCAGCAGCTTAAACGGTGAAGCCGAAAAACTGTTTTTT	CASSLNGEAEKLFF	TRBV11-1	TRBJ1-4	NA	NA